One sample yielded the 4 T cell receptor beta chains listed below, sequenced in a study of cytomegalovirus exposure and HLA in healthy donors. The primer mix had 60 Vbeta and 13 Jbeta primers. The repertoire was sequenced with immunoSEQ multiplex PCR; TCRdb's copy has only in-frame clones and lacks some. Of 90,000 to 130,000 clones listed, approximately 79% are singletons. The sample comprised PBMCs. The receptors originated from a man aged 25-40 years in good health and CMV-seropositive.

The chain has TRBV6-1 and TRBJ2-3, with 8 bases identical to TRBD1. V shed 6 bases and J 4 bases; nucleotides not matched to a gene: 9. The germline CDR1 and CDR2 sequences are MNHNS and SASEGT. This CDR3 has 15 amino acids. CDR3 protein: CASRDWTGRPDTQYF. CDR3 DNA sequence: TGTGCCAGCAGGGATTGGACAGGGAGACCAGATACGCAGTATTTT.

The chain couples TRBV2 to TRBJ2-5, with TRBD2 identical over 8 bases. This CDR3 is built from 14 residues. V trimming: 6 bases; J trimming: 3 bases; junction bases outside the gene matches: 6. Germline V gives CDR1 SNHLY, CDR2 FYNNEI. CDR3 sequence reads: CASSPGLGEETQYF. For the CDR3, the DNA is TGTGCCAGCAGCCCGGGACTAGGGGAAGAGACCCAGTACTTC.

The genes are TRBV19 and TRBJ2-5; D might be TRBD2 (5 bases). With the DNA end fitting TRBJ2-7 better, the J assignment may be wrong. Per the germline V gene, CDR1 is LNHDA and CDR2 is SQIVND (reference sequence). The CDR3 is 16 amino acids. The CDR3, as DNA: TGTGCCAGTAGTCTTATGGGCACTCGGGGATTCTACGAGCAGTACTTC. It specifies CASSLMGTRGFYEQYF.

The chain joins TRBV28 to TRBJ2-3; D is uncertain. The CDR3 totals 16 residues. With 3 bases removed from V and 0 bases from J, the gap between germline ends came to 13 bases. Germline CDR1 MDHEN, CDR2 SYDVKM. CDR3 DNA sequence: TGTGCCAGCAGTTTGACTTTCCGGTTCAGCACAGATACGCAGTATTTT. It specifies CASSLTFRFSTDTQYF.